This T cell receptor beta chain was identified in a study of T cell clonality in common variable immunodeficiency. General study points: Compared with healthy controls, CVID subjects showed increased TCRbeta clonality, mostly in about a third. Reportedly, TCR beta sequences from common variable immunodeficiency showed fewer deletions and N-nucleotide insertions.

A remark on this clone: The antigen remains unidentified. The CDR3 end is not reached by the read, which stops 3 residues before it; the germline J gene fills it in.

Using immunoSEQ multiplex PCR, the repertoire was profiled, and TCRdb retains in-frame clones only, with some absent. The sample has fewer than 35,000 clones, none seen only once. Unmatched junction bases numbered 5, after V lost 3 bases and J lost 3 bases. Germline assignment: CDR1 LNHDA and CDR2 SQIVND (reference sequence). The CDR3 extends over 16 amino acids. Sequences were obtained from peripheral blood mononuclear cells. This rearrangement joins TRBV19 to TRBJ2-3; 11 positions agree with TRBD2. This clonotype was obtained from a human donor with common variable immunodeficiency. CDR3 DNA (partial): TGTGCCAGTAGTATTCTGGCTAGCGGGGGGACAGATACG. Residues: CASSILASGGTDT. The entire CDR3 is CASSILASGGTDTQYF.